The 11 T cell receptor beta chains presented below share a single source sample, sequenced in a study of T cells expressing NK-cell markers. No DNA is given; TCRdb re-called the 5' RACE reads and lists each CDR3 protein once. Recorded for this sample: 500,000 to 700,000 distinct CDR3 sequences. The specimen sequenced was blood T cells: a sorted CD56 or NKG2C T cell subset, CD4+ or CD8+ T cells, or bulk PBMC T cells (not recorded which). The receptors come from a man between 18 and 35 years old in good health.

The J gene is TRBJ1-4, the V gene TRBV12-3 or TRBV12-4; checking the TCRdb D call of TRBD1 is not possible without DNA. This CDR3 is built from 13 residues. CDR3 sequence: CASRPGDAEKLFF.

The V call is TRBV14, the J call TRBJ2-3. The CDR3 is made up of 13 amino acids. Germline assignment: CDR1 SGHDN and CDR2 FVKESK. This chain's CDR3 is CASSRFDGNTQYF.

V and J are TRBV7-3 and TRBJ2-1; the TCRdb call, TRBD1, lacks DNA for checking. Germline CDR1 and CDR2: SGHTA and FQGTGA. This CDR3 is 14 amino acids long. Here the CDR3 reads CASSFSRESNEQFF.

The V and J genes are TRBV7-2 and TRBJ1-2; the D call of TRBD1 rests on TCRdb alone, since no DNA is present to check it. Germline CDR1 SGHTA, CDR2 FQGNSA. This CDR3 is built from 17 residues. The CDR3: CASSLSGGPGSNYGYTF.

V gene TRBV4-3 combines with J gene TRBJ2-1; with no DNA, the TCRdb D assignment of TRBD2 cannot be verified. Germline V gives CDR1 LGHNA, CDR2 YSLEER. The CDR3 spans 16 residues. CDR3 region: CASSLAAGVSNNEQFF.

The gene calls are TRBV6-5 and TRBJ1-4; TCRdb's assignment of TRBD1 cannot be checked, as there is no DNA. Germline V gene lookup returns CDR1 MNHEY and CDR2 SVGAGI. CDR3 size: 15 residues. The CDR3 loop is CASSFTRGEYEKLFF.

V is TRBV28 and J is TRBJ1-2; TCRdb proposes TRBD1, but this gene call is untestable without DNA. The length of the CDR3 is 15 residues. Germline CDR1 is MDHEN and CDR2 is SYDVKM. The CDR3 spells CASSLGTGGEYGYTF.

This chain connects TRBV20-1 to TRBJ1-6; TCRdb picks TRBD1, but there is no DNA to check that call. There are 13 residues in the CDR3. Germline CDR1 is DFQATT and CDR2 is SNEGSKA (reference sequence). CDR3: CSPQGTRDSPLHF.

The chain carries TRBV5-1 and TRBJ1-1. Germline V gives CDR1 SGHRS, CDR2 YFSETQ. This CDR3 has 15 residues. The CDR3 reads CASSMGTGGDTEAFF.

This chain links TRBV4-2 with TRBJ2-3; the D call of TRBD1 rests on TCRdb alone, since no DNA is present to check it. In germline, CDR1 is LGHNA, CDR2 YNFKEQ. The CDR3 loop spans 16 amino acids. CDR3: CASSQEDRPLGDTQYF.

This chain connects TRBV12-3 or TRBV12-4 to TRBJ2-1; TCRdb proposes TRBD1, but this gene call is untestable without DNA. This CDR3 has 12 residues. The CDR3 is CASSSPGGEQFF.